Below are 13 T cell receptor beta chains sequenced from a single sample in a study of spatial heterogeneity in lung cancer. MiXCR, applied by TCRdb to the 5' RACE reads, yields one record per CDR3 protein. This sample has approximately 8,800 distinct CDR3 sequences, with 4.5% to 6% found just once. Findings of the study overall: It was found that expanded intratumoral alpha and beta TCR counts tracked tumor mutation counts.

No antigens are known for them. The sample's time point: sample taken at primary tumor resection. Sequencing was performed on lung tumor tissue, taken at surgery. These receptors were obtained from a male donor with early-stage non-small cell lung cancer.

The sample holds many counts of this clonotype. The rearrangement links TRBV4-1 to TRBJ1-2, with unresolved D. Trimming stripped 1 base from V and 3 bases from J, with 15 bases between. Germline CDR1 and CDR2: MGHRA and YSYEKL. This CDR3 region has 16 residues. DNA for the CDR3: TGCGCCAGCAGCCAAGGCTCTATGGAGGCCCACTATGGCTACACCTTC. Residues: CASSQGSMEAHYGYTF.

This clonotype was seen at least ten times. J is TRBJ1-5 and V is TRBV28, with unresolved D. V dropped 8 bases and J dropped 4 bases, with 9 bases sitting between them. This CDR3 has 12 amino acids. The germline gives CDR1 MDHEN, CDR2 SYDVKM. The CDR3 spells CASLRTNQPQHF. CDR3 sequence (DNA): TGTGCCAGCTTGCGAACGAATCAGCCCCAGCATTTT.

This clonotype was recorded at least ten times. V gene TRBV7-2 combines with J gene TRBJ1-2; 8 nucleotides line up with TRBD1. Germline values: CDR1 SGHTA, CDR2 FQGNSA. J lost 6 bases, V lost 0 bases, and 6 bases had no gene match. This CDR3 contains 15 residues. DNA of the CDR3: TGTGCCAGCAGCTTAGCGCTCGGACAGGGTCATGGCTACACCTTC. Translation: CASSLALGQGHGYTF.

This clonotype was observed many times. This chain joins TRBV3-1 and TRBJ1-5; no firm D call. The CDR3 length is 13 residues. Germline CDR1 and CDR2: LGHDT and YNNKEL (reference sequence). Trimming left V 2 bases short and J 4 bases short, with 6 bases between. In DNA form, the CDR3 reads TGTGCCAGCAGCCAATTCAGAAATCAGCCCCAGCATTTT. Translation gives CASSQFRNQPQHF.

This clonotype was counted ten times or more. The gene calls are TRBV6-2 or TRBV6-3 and TRBJ2-7; D possibly matches TRBD1 or TRBD2 (5 bases each). Germline CDR1 MNHEY, CDR2 SVGEGT. There are 13 residues in the CDR3. V was shortened by 7 bases and J by 2 bases, with 12 bases between the two germline ends. CDR3 amino acids: CASMGTVTYEQYF. The CDR3 nucleotides are TGTGCCAGCATGGGGACGGTAACCTACGAGCAGTACTTC.

By proportion, this clonotype is medium-sized. The V gene is TRBV20-1, the J gene TRBJ2-1; D possibly corresponds to TRBD1 (6 bases). V dropped 0 bases and J dropped 7 bases, with 19 bases sitting between them. Germline-derived CDR1 and CDR2 are DFQATT and SNEGSKA (reference sequence). This CDR3 comprises 16 residues. As DNA, the CDR3 is TGCAGTGCTAGAGACCCCCGGGGTTCAGGGGAGAATGAGCAGTTCTTC. Protein: CSARDPRGSGENEQFF.

This clonotype came up many times. The chain combines TRBV5-5 with TRBJ2-2, with 11 bases that match TRBD2. The J segment lost 0 bases and the V segment lost 7 bases, leaving 2 bases of the junction unmatched. The CDR3 sequence is 15 residues long. Germline CDR1 reads SGHKS; CDR2 reads YYEKEE (reference sequence). This CDR3 is CASGGLAANTGELFF. The DNA of the CDR3 is TGTGCCAGCGGGGGACTAGCGGCGAACACCGGGGAGCTGTTTTTT.

This clonotype was observed many times. This chain uses TRBV5-6 with TRBJ2-2; TRBD2 might be the D (7 bases). In germline, CDR1 is SGHDT, CDR2 YYEEEE. Between the trimmed V and J ends, which lost 0 bases and 5 bases, there was a span of 20 bases. The CDR3 has 18 amino acids. The CDR3 DNA reads TGTGCCAGCAGCTTGGTGGCAGGGGCGGGAGTAAGAACCGGGGAGCTGTTTTTT. Translated, it gives CASSLVAGAGVRTGELFF.

This clonotype was recorded at least ten times. Here the CDR3 DNA reads TGTGCCAGCTCACCACGGACAGGGAGGGGAACTAATGAAAAACTGTTTTTT. It yields the protein CASSPRTGRGTNEKLFF. This sequence joins TRBV18 and TRBJ1-4, with 8 nucleotides matching TRBD1. With V trimmed by 1 base and J by 1 base, 5 bases remained unmatched. Germline CDR1 reads KGHSH; CDR2 reads LQKENI. The CDR3 spans 17 residues. Full variable domain (rest looked up from reference TRBV18 and TRBJ1-4): NAGVMQNPRHLVRRRGQEARLRCSPMKGHSHVYWYRQLPEEGLKFMVYLQKENIIDESGMPKERFSAEFPKEGPSILRIQQVVRGDSAAYFCASSPRTGRGTNEKLFFGSGTQLSVL.

This clonotype was counted many times. The rearrangement joins TRBV7-9 to TRBJ1-5; possible D gene TRBD1, 5 bases. Per germline, CDR1 SEHNR and CDR2 FQNEAQ (reference sequence). There are 14 residues in the CDR3. Trimming pared 2 bases from V and 9 bases from J, leaving 14 bases between. The CDR3 loop reads CASSLFDSTSPQHF. Written as DNA, the CDR3 is TGTGCCAGCAGCTTATTTGACAGCACTTCGCCCCAGCATTTT.

This clonotype was seen ten or more times. The chain joins TRBV6-5 to TRBJ1-2; tentative D call: TRBD1 (6 bases). The CDR3 runs 14 residues. CDR1 is MNHEY, CDR2 SVGAGI, per germline. Trimming removed 0 bases at V and 7 bases at J, with 12 bases between. CDR3 amino acids: CASSYSRGGSGYTF. The CDR3 coding sequence is TGTGCCAGCAGTTACTCGCGAGGGGGTAGTGGCTACACCTTC.

This clonotype was seen ten or more times. V is TRBV6-2 or TRBV6-3 and J is TRBJ2-7; D gene unclear. V was pared by 4 bases and J by 4 bases, with 14 bases between. This CDR3 region has 14 residues. Germline CDR1 is MNHEY and CDR2 is SVGEGT. CDR3 DNA sequence: TGTGCCAGCAGTTCTGCGCTCGCTGAGTACGAGCAGTACTTC. Protein: CASSSALAEYEQYF.

The V gene is TRBV29-1, the J gene TRBJ2-1; 11 bases map to TRBD1. CDR1 is SQVTM, CDR2 ANQGSEA, per germline. With V trimmed by 7 bases and J by 8 bases, 4 bases remained unmatched. The CDR3 totals 12 residues. This CDR3 reads CSGTGGSYEQFF. DNA for the CDR3: TGCAGCGGGACAGGGGGCTCGTATGAGCAGTTCTTC.